These T cell receptor beta chains were read from a single sample in a study of early T cells in non-severe SARS-CoV-2 infection. TCRdb re-called the 5' RACE reads through MiXCR, storing one row per CDR3 protein. The sample has about 71,000 distinct CDR3 sequences; 9.5% to 15% are singletons. The specimen was whole blood, collected at baseline. The receptors derive from an adult who was a healthcare worker with PCR-confirmed SARS-CoV-2 infection or an uninfected control (not recorded which). CDR3s include the opening cysteine and the closing phenylalanine or tryptophan. The D gene is left open where the match is weak. Rows give clone size only sometimes, using once, few, many, or a class for an expanded clone.

TRBV24-1,TRBJ2-2,many,.,CATSGGWRENTGELFF,TGTGCCACCAGCGGCGGGTGGCGGGAGAACACCGGGGAGCTGTTTTTT
TRBV29-1,TRBJ2-5,few,.,CSVEAGAGETQYF,TGCAGCGTTGAAGCTGGGGCAGGGGAGACCCAGTACTTC
TRBV7-6,TRBJ2-2,.,TRBD2,CASSLQRGGTGELFF,TGTGCCAGCAGCCTCCAGCGGGGGGGCACCGGGGAGCTGTTTTTT
TRBV7-2,TRBJ2-1,.,.,CASSRRGGEQFF,TGTGCCAGCAGCCGAAGGGGTGGTGAGCAGTTCTTC
TRBV20-1,TRBJ1-2,few,.,CSARSQLGATPGYTF,TGCAGTGCTAGATCTCAACTAGGGGCGACACCTGGCTACACCTTC
TRBV13,TRBJ2-1,few,TRBD1,CASSPDRGTYNEQFF,TGTGCCAGCAGCCCAGACAGGGGTACCTACAATGAGCAGTTCTTC
TRBV5-1,TRBJ1-2,few,.,CASSLEGRDTYGYTF,TGCGCCAGCAGCTTGGAGGGCCGCGATACCTATGGCTACACCTTC
TRBV3-1,TRBJ2-7,.,TRBD1,CASSQIGTGLYEQYF,TGTGCCAGCAGCCAGATCGGGACAGGGTTATACGAGCAGTACTTC
TRBV20-1,TRBJ1-1,few,.,CSASGALGTEAFF,TGCAGTGCTTCCGGGGCTTTGGGCACTGAAGCTTTCTTT
TRBV11-2,TRBJ1-3,few,.,CASSLYPDSRNTIYF,TGTGCCAGCAGCTTATACCCGGACAGCCGAAACACCATATATTTT
TRBV9,TRBJ2-7,few,.,CASSVESGSYEQYF,TGTGCCAGCAGCGTAGAGTCAGGCTCCTACGAGCAGTACTTC
TRBV5-1,TRBJ2-2,.,TRBD1,CASKGTGGTGELFF,TGCGCCAGCAAAGGGACAGGGGGCACCGGGGAGCTGTTTTTT
TRBV5-1,TRBJ2-1,.,TRBD2,CASSLAPASNGGEQFF,TGCGCCAGCAGCTTGGCCCCGGCTAGTAACGGGGGGGAGCAGTTCTTC
TRBV7-6,TRBJ2-3,many,TRBD2,CASSLLTSGAEPNTDTQYF,TGTGCCAGCAGCTTACTAACTAGCGGGGCCGAGCCAAACACAGATACGCAGTATTTT
TRBV28,TRBJ2-1,many,TRBD2,CASSSRTSGAIYNEQFF,TGTGCCAGCAGCTCGCGGACTAGCGGGGCGATATACAATGAGCAGTTCTTC
TRBV7-2,TRBJ2-3,many,.,CASSLAVDTQYF,TGTGCCAGCAGCTTAGCTGTGGATACGCAGTATTTT
TRBV6-1,TRBJ1-2,many,TRBD1,CASSFDRGSIYGYTF,TGTGCCAGCAGTTTCGACAGGGGGAGTATCTATGGCTACACCTTC
TRBV18,TRBJ1-5,many,TRBD1,CASSRDRDNQPQHF,TGTGCCAGCTCACGTGACAGGGATAATCAGCCCCAGCATTTT
TRBV5-4,TRBJ2-7,.,TRBD1,CASSSGTGRPGSYEQYF,TGTGCCAGCAGCTCCGGGACAGGACGCCCCGGCTCCTACGAGCAGTACTTC
TRBV4-2,TRBJ2-1,few,TRBD2,CASSQEEAGASSYNEQFF,TGTGCCAGCAGCCAAGAGGAAGCGGGGGCCAGCTCCTACAATGAGCAGTTCTTC
TRBV4-3,TRBJ2-1,.,TRBD2,CASSSLAGTYNEQFF,TGCGCCAGCAGCTCCCTAGCGGGGACCTACAATGAGCAGTTCTTC
TRBV20-1,TRBJ2-7,many,.,CSARGHLGPYEQYF,TGCAGTGCTAGAGGCCATTTGGGTCCCTACGAGCAGTACTTC
TRBV6-6,TRBJ2-7,.,TRBD1,CASTPRTGTGNEQYF,TGTGCCAGCACCCCAAGAACCGGGACAGGGAACGAGCAGTACTTC
TRBV12-3/TRBV12-4,TRBJ1-2,few,.,CASSLRRGSTF,TGTGCCAGCAGTTTGCGGCGAGGTTCCACCTTC
TRBV7-9,TRBJ1-3,few,.,CASSLAAGGNTIYF,TGTGCCAGCAGCTTAGCGGCGGGGGGAAACACCATATATTTT
TRBV7-6,TRBJ2-5,.,.,CACSPYTGTWETQYF,TGTGCCTGCAGCCCCTACACCGGGACTTGGGAGACCCAGTACTTC
TRBV24-1,TRBJ2-5,many,.,CATSDPQGLQETQYF,TGTGCCACCAGTGATCCCCAGGGACTTCAAGAGACCCAGTACTTC
TRBV7-9,TRBJ2-3,.,.,CASSALGASTDTQYF,TGTGCCAGCAGCGCCCTTGGTGCTAGCACAGATACGCAGTATTTT
TRBV24-1,TRBJ2-1,many,.,CATSALGLGGSYNEQFF,TGTGCCACCAGTGCCCTGGGTCTTGGGGGTTCCTACAATGAGCAGTTCTTC